A selection of T cell receptor beta chains follows, all from one sample in a study of long-term antiretroviral therapy in people with HIV. Clones were sequenced by immunoSEQ multiplex PCR, and TCRdb holds only the in-frame ones, with some missing. Here the sample spans about 12,000 clones, about 77% being singletons. Sequenced material: unsorted PBMCs, taken 1.3 years after starting antiretroviral therapy. Receptors originate from a woman aged 18-29 years with HIV. CDR3s include the opening cysteine and the closing phenylalanine or tryptophan. Each record gives: D gene, CDR3 length, J gene, clone size, V gene, CDR3 DNA, CDR3 protein. A D gene is named only where the DNA matches it firmly. The size field is filled for only some rows; it gives once, few, many or a size class.

d_gene: -
len: 13
j_gene: TRBJ1-3
abundance: -
v_gene: TRBV6-5
CDR3nt: TGTGCCAGCCAGTTAACAGCTAGAAACACCATATATTTT
CDR3aa: CASQLTARNTIYF

d_gene: -
len: 15
j_gene: TRBJ1-1
abundance: -
v_gene: TRBV6-5
CDR3nt: TGTGCCAGCAGTTCCCAACCCGGGGGGAACACTGAAGCTTTCTTT
CDR3aa: CASSSQPGGNTEAFF

d_gene: -
len: 15
j_gene: TRBJ2-2
abundance: -
v_gene: TRBV30
CDR3nt: TGTGCCTGGAGCCAATCACCTCGGGGTCCCGGGGAGCTGTTTTTT
CDR3aa: CAWSQSPRGPGELFF

d_gene: TRBD1
len: 16
j_gene: TRBJ1-5
abundance: -
v_gene: TRBV2
CDR3nt: TGTGCCAGCAGGATGACAGGGGAATCGTACAATCAGCCCCAGCATTTT
CDR3aa: CASRMTGESYNQPQHF

d_gene: -
len: 14
j_gene: TRBJ1-6
abundance: few
v_gene: TRBV4-2
CDR3nt: TGTGCCAGCAGCGGTGGGCAGAATAATTCACCCCTCCACTTT
CDR3aa: CASSGGQNNSPLHF

d_gene: -
len: 14
j_gene: TRBJ1-1
abundance: -
v_gene: TRBV6-1
CDR3nt: TGTGCCAGCAGTGATTGGCAGATGAACACTGAAGCTTTCTTT
CDR3aa: CASSDWQMNTEAFF

d_gene: TRBD2
len: 17
j_gene: TRBJ2-2
abundance: once
v_gene: TRBV12-5
CDR3nt: TGTGCTAGTGGTGATAAGCGGGGGGGCCAATGGACCGGGGAGCTGTTTTTT
CDR3aa: CASGDKRGGQWTGELFF

d_gene: -
len: 16
j_gene: TRBJ2-1
abundance: few
v_gene: TRBV27
CDR3nt: TGTGCCAGCAGTTTAGGGGGAAGGGGCTTATACAATGAGCAGTTCTTC
CDR3aa: CASSLGGRGLYNEQFF

d_gene: -
len: 15
j_gene: TRBJ1-5
abundance: -
v_gene: TRBV27
CDR3nt: TGTGCCAGCAGTGCCAGGGGTTATGGCAATCAGCCCCAGCATTTT
CDR3aa: CASSARGYGNQPQHF

d_gene: -
len: 16
j_gene: TRBJ2-7
abundance: -
v_gene: TRBV6-5
CDR3nt: TGTGCCAGCAGTTATTCCCCCTCTGCAGGTTCCTACGAGCAGTACTTC
CDR3aa: CASSYSPSAGSYEQYF

d_gene: TRBD1
len: 14
j_gene: TRBJ2-7
abundance: -
v_gene: TRBV5-6
CDR3nt: TGTGCCAGCAGCATAGGGACAGGGATATACGAGCAGTACTTC
CDR3aa: CASSIGTGIYEQYF

d_gene: TRBD1
len: 14
j_gene: TRBJ1-2
abundance: -
v_gene: TRBV28
CDR3nt: TGTGCCAGCAGTAACCCTACAGGGGACTATGGCTACACCTTC
CDR3aa: CASSNPTGDYGYTF

d_gene: -
len: 11
j_gene: TRBJ1-2
abundance: -
v_gene: TRBV20-1
CDR3nt: TGCAGTAACCCAGTGGACTATGGCTACACCTTC
CDR3aa: CSNPVDYGYTF

d_gene: -
len: 13
j_gene: TRBJ2-2
abundance: few
v_gene: TRBV9
CDR3nt: TGTGCCAGCAGCCCAGCCTCCACCGGGGAGCTGTTTTTT
CDR3aa: CASSPASTGELFF

d_gene: TRBD2
len: 14
j_gene: TRBJ2-1
abundance: few
v_gene: TRBV12-5
CDR3nt: TGTGCTAGTGGTTTCGGCGGGGGGTATGGTGAGCAGTTCTTC
CDR3aa: CASGFGGGYGEQFF

d_gene: -
len: 12
j_gene: TRBJ2-7
abundance: once
v_gene: TRBV27
CDR3nt: TGTGCCAGCAGTTTATCCGGGGACGAGCAGTACTTC
CDR3aa: CASSLSGDEQYF

d_gene: TRBD1
len: 18
j_gene: TRBJ1-4
abundance: -
v_gene: TRBV18
CDR3nt: TGTGCCAGCTCAACAACAGGGGATCCCTCCGCGGCTAATGAAAAACTGTTTTTT
CDR3aa: CASSTTGDPSAANEKLFF

d_gene: TRBD2
len: 16
j_gene: TRBJ2-1
abundance: -
v_gene: TRBV14
CDR3nt: TGTGCCAGCAGCCAAGGGGTTAGCGGGAGGTATAATGAGCAGTTCTTC
CDR3aa: CASSQGVSGRYNEQFF

d_gene: TRBD1
len: 16
j_gene: TRBJ1-3
abundance: few
v_gene: TRBV18
CDR3nt: TGTGCCAGCTCACCAAGGGGGCCGGCCTCTGGAAACACCATATATTTT
CDR3aa: CASSPRGPASGNTIYF

d_gene: -
len: 15
j_gene: TRBJ1-1
abundance: once
v_gene: TRBV5-1
CDR3nt: TGCGCCAGCAGCTTGATGTCCACGGGGGGCACTGAAGCTTTCTTT
CDR3aa: CASSLMSTGGTEAFF

d_gene: -
len: 12
j_gene: TRBJ1-1
abundance: -
v_gene: TRBV5-6
CDR3nt: TGTGCCAGCAGCCCGGGGGGCTGGGGGGCTTTCTTT
CDR3aa: CASSPGGWGAFF

d_gene: -
len: 11
j_gene: TRBJ1-2
abundance: -
v_gene: TRBV20-1
CDR3nt: TGCAGTGCTGGGGGACTCTATGGCTACACCTTC
CDR3aa: CSAGGLYGYTF